This section outlines one T cell receptor (beta chain) sequence together with its context. This entry belongs to a study of T cell changes during pregnancy in multiple sclerosis. With V trimmed by 6 bases and J by 2 bases, 2 bases remained unmatched. Germline assignment: CDR1 ENHRY and CDR2 SYGVKD. This CDR3 region has 14 residues. Profiled with immunoSEQ multiplex PCR; TCRdb holds only in-frame clones, not every one. Of some 100,000 clones in the sample, about 94% were seen once. The input for sequencing was peripheral blood, taken before pregnancy. The TCR originated in a female donor with multiple sclerosis, enrolled in a pregnancy study. The chain uses TRBV10-3 and TRBJ1-1; TRBD1 matches at 11 bases. Written as DNA, the CDR3 is TGTGCCATCAGAGGACAGGGGGCTAACACTGAAGCTTTCTTT. Translation: CAIRGQGANTEAFF.